One sample yielded the 24 T cell receptor beta chains listed below, sequenced in a study of blood T cells in healthy people across ages. A second PCR, run for about 7 to 11 cycles, used a sample-barcoded 5' primer plus a J-beta primer mix. Via MiXCR, TCRdb re-called the 5' RACE reads, giving one row per CDR3 protein. The table has almost 300,000 distinct CDR3 sequences, around 30% seen once; the top ten hold approximately 28%. Sequencing was carried out using blood. The source of these receptors is a woman aged 70-85 years in good health.

This clonotype was picked up a small number of times. V gene TRBV6-2 or TRBV6-3 combines with J gene TRBJ2-3; possibly TRBD2 for D (6 bases). Trimming removed 2 bases at V and 2 bases at J, with 11 bases between. This CDR3 region has 15 residues. Per the germline V gene, CDR1 is MNHEY and CDR2 is SVGEGT. CDR3 residues: CASSYKGRSTDTQYF. CDR3 DNA sequence: TGTGCCAGCAGTTACAAGGGGAGGTCCACAGATACGCAGTATTTT.

This clonotype appeared a few times. CDR3 residues: CASSKDQGSGNEQFF. The CDR3 nucleotides read TGTGCCAGCAGCAAAGACCAGGGGAGTGGCAATGAGCAGTTCTTC. This sequence joins TRBV21-1 and TRBJ2-1; the tabulated D call, TRBD1, remains unverified against the DNA. TRBV21-1 is given as a pseudogene. CDR3 size: 15 residues.

This clonotype was observed a handful of times. The CDR3 sequence: CASSVAPRAGETQYF. DNA of the CDR3: TGTGCCAGCAGCGTAGCCCCACGGGCGGGGGAGACCCAGTACTTC. The rearrangement uses TRBV9 and TRBJ2-5; a possible D gene is TRBD2 (6 bases). V was shortened by 0 bases and J by 5 bases, with 14 bases between the two germline ends. There are 15 residues in the CDR3. Looked up from germline, CDR1 is SGDLS and CDR2 is YYNGEE.

This clonotype was counted only a few times. V and J are TRBV9 and TRBJ1-3, with D perhaps TRBD1 (6 bases). This CDR3 comprises 16 residues. Germline V CDR1 and CDR2: SGDLS, YYNGEE. V gave up 0 bases and J gave up 1 base, with 11 bases separating them. CDR3 nucleotide sequence: TGTGCCAGCAGCGTAGGGTCAGGGGAATCTGGAAACACCATATATTTT. Translation: CASSVGSGESGNTIYF.

This clonotype has only a few counts. The chain carries TRBV12-3 or TRBV12-4 and TRBJ2-1; D not certain. V was pared by 4 bases and J by 5 bases, with 21 bases between. The CDR3 is 17 amino acids. Written as DNA, the CDR3 is TGTGCCAGCAGTTCATCCATTAGCCTTGTGGGCGACAATGAGCAGTTCTTC. Protein: CASSSSISLVGDNEQFF.

In its sample, this clonotype was seen a few times. CDR3 residues: CASSRPGQNYEQYF. CDR3 DNA: TGCGCCAGCAGCCGTCCGGGACAGAACTACGAGCAGTACTTC. The chain has TRBV5-1 and TRBJ2-7; 7 nucleotides agree with TRBD1. The CDR3 extends over 14 amino acids. V lost 4 bases and J lost 3; bases outside the gene matches: 7. The germline V gene has CDR1 SGHRS and CDR2 YFSETQ.

This clonotype occurred many times. V and J are TRBV20-1 and TRBJ2-7; D ambiguous. V dropped 5 bases and J dropped 4 bases, with 21 bases sitting between them. Germline lookup yields CDR1 DFQATT and CDR2 SNEGSKA (reference sequence). The CDR3 consists of 15 residues. CDR3 in amino acids: CSAATSGPGHYEQYF. In DNA, the CDR3 is TGCAGTGCTGCCACGAGTGGACCCGGCCATTACGAGCAGTACTTC.

This clonotype was counted a few times. The chain employs TRBV7-2 and TRBJ2-3, with 12 bases fitting TRBD1. The CDR3 has 16 amino acids. Germline V gene sequence: CDR1 SGHTA, CDR2 FQGNSA. J gave up 3 bases and V 1 base, and 2 bases lay outside the gene matches. The DNA for the CDR3 is TGTGCCAGCAGCTTAGGGGACAGGGGGCGAACAGATACGCAGTATTTT. Encoded protein: CASSLGDRGRTDTQYF. Full variable domain (missing parts from reference TRBV7-2 and TRBJ2-3): GAGVSQSPSNKVTEKGKDVELRCDPISGHTALYWYRQSLGQGLEFLIYFQGNSAPDKSGLPSDRFSAERTGGSVSTLTIQRTQQEDSAVYLCASSLGDRGRTDTQYFGPGTRLTVL.

This clonotype was seen more than once but under ten times. This chain joins TRBV10-3 and TRBJ1-2; TRBD1 matches 10 bases. From germline, CDR1 is ENHRY and CDR2 SYGVKD. Trimming removed 9 bases from V and 0 bases from J; junction bases left unmatched: 7. The CDR3 has 15 amino acids. The CDR3, as DNA: TGTGCCATACTCCGGGACAGGGGAGCTAACTATGGCTACACCTTC. Amino acids: CAILRDRGANYGYTF.

The genes are TRBV27 and TRBJ2-6; D gene ambiguous. CDR1 MNHEY and CDR2 SMNVEV come from the germline V gene (reference sequence). The CDR3 sequence is 15 residues long. V was clipped by 5 bases and J by 4 bases, with 12 bases between them. DNA of the CDR3: TGTGCCAGCAGTCCAACGGCGGCCGGGGCCAACGTCCTGACTTTC. Translated: CASSPTAAGANVLTF.

This clonotype was seen at least ten times. The chain recombines TRBV6-5 with TRBJ1-1, with a weak D call TRBD1 (5 bases). This CDR3 contains 14 residues. V was shortened by 6 bases and J by 5 bases, with 16 bases between the two germline ends. Germline values: CDR1 MNHEY, CDR2 SVGAGI. The CDR3 reads CASSSSGMTTEAFF. CDR3 DNA: TGTGCCAGCAGCTCTTCAGGGATGACAACTGAAGCTTTCTTT.

This clonotype was picked up many times. CDR3: CASSGPLGTETQYF. The DNA for the CDR3 is TGTGCCAGCAGTGGGCCCCTGGGGACAGAGACCCAGTACTTC. The chain combines TRBV25-1 with TRBJ2-5, with D perhaps assigned TRBD1 or TRBD2 (5 bases each). The CDR3 loop spans 14 amino acids. Trimming removed 4 bases at V and 4 bases at J, with 13 bases between. In germline, CDR1 is MGHDK, CDR2 SYGVNS. Full variable domain (rest looked up from reference TRBV25-1 and TRBJ2-5): EADIYQTPRYLVIGTGKKITLECSQTMGHDKMYWYQQDPGMELHLIHYSYGVNSTEKGDLSSESTVSRIRTEHFPLTLESARPSHTSQYLCASSGPLGTETQYFGPGTRLLVL.

Comment on this clonotype: The junction differs from germline at one of its ends, possibly a read error. The chain has TRBV7-2 and TRBJ2-1; TRBD1 matches 9 bases. Germline CDR1 is SGHTA and CDR2 is FQGNSA. The CDR3 is 14 amino acids. DNA for the CDR3: TGTGCCAGCAGCCGGGACAGGGCGGGCGATGAGCGGTTCTTC. Its translation is CASSRDRAGDERFF.

The rearrangement joins TRBV7-3 to TRBJ2-1; 9 bases are a match to TRBD2. Germline V CDR1 and CDR2: SGHTA, FQGTGA. Trimming cost V 4 bases and J 4 bases; bases outside gene matches: 5. The CDR3 is 15 residues long. The CDR3 protein is CASSSTAGGYNEQFF. In DNA form, the CDR3 reads TGTGCCAGCAGCTCCACCGCGGGAGGGTACAATGAGCAGTTCTTC. Supplemented by reference TRBV7-3 and TRBJ2-1, the full variable domain reads GAGVSQTPSNKVTEKGKYVELRCDPISGHTALYWYRQSLGQGPEFLIYFQGTGAADDSGLPNDRFFAVRPEGSVSTLKIQRTERGDSAVYLCASSSTAGGYNEQFFGPGTRLTVL.

This clonotype was counted a few times. The rearrangement uses TRBV4-1 and TRBJ2-7; 8 bases align to TRBD1. Germline V CDR1 and CDR2: MGHRA, YSYEKL. The CDR3 totals 15 residues. Losses at the gene ends were 4 bases for V and 3 bases for J; bases not matched to a gene: 8. The CDR3 DNA reads as TGCGCCAGCAGCCCCGGGACAGGCAGGGACTACGAGCAGTACTTC. The encoded protein is CASSPGTGRDYEQYF.

This clonotype was seen at least ten times. The genes are TRBV18 and TRBJ2-1; 9 bases are a match to TRBD2. The CDR3 length is 14 residues. CDR1 is KGHSH, CDR2 LQKENI, per germline. Unmatched junction bases numbered 1, after V lost 2 bases and J lost 5 bases. The CDR3 nucleotides are TGTGCCAGCTCACCAGTAGCGGGAGACAATGAGCAGTTCTTC. As protein: CASSPVAGDNEQFF.

Ten or more counts support this clonotype. J is TRBJ2-5 and V is TRBV15; D call uncertain. Germline V gives CDR1 LNHNV, CDR2 YYDKDF (reference sequence). Trimming left V 2 bases short and J 5 bases short, with 12 bases between. The CDR3 covers 14 residues. CDR3 protein: CATSRNFGTETQYF. CDR3 DNA: TGTGCCACCAGCAGAAATTTTGGAACGGAGACCCAGTACTTC.

This clonotype was counted only a few times. One junction end does not reproduce the germline sequence, and a read error may be involved. The J gene is TRBJ2-5, the V gene TRBV7-7; D is tentatively TRBD1 or TRBD2 (5 bases each). This CDR3 contains 13 residues. Germline V lookup: CDR1 SSHAT, CDR2 FNYEAQ (reference sequence). CDR3 sequence: CASSLGEKETQYF. CDR3 nucleotide sequence: TGTGCTAGCAGCTTGGGGGAAAAAGAGACCCAGTACTTC. Variable domain in full (rest from reference TRBV7-7 and TRBJ2-5): GAGVSQSPRYKVTKRGQDVTLRCDPISSHATLYWYQQALGQGPEFLTYFNYEAQPDKSGLPSDRFSAERPEGSISTLTIQRTEQRDSAMYRCASSLGEKETQYFGPGTRLLVL.

CDR3 sequence reads: CASSVVGTSGSHEQFF. CDR3 nucleotide sequence: TGTGCCAGCAGCGTAGTTGGGACTAGCGGGAGTCATGAGCAGTTCTTC. The chain links TRBV9 to TRBJ2-1; 14 bases align to TRBD2. With V trimmed by 0 bases and J by 8 bases, 4 bases remained unmatched. CDR1 is SGDLS, CDR2 YYNGEE, per germline. This CDR3 is built from 16 residues.

This clonotype was seen only a few times. The genes are TRBV5-1 and TRBJ1-1; TRBD1 matches 8 bases. J was trimmed by 3 bases and V by 6 bases; bases with no gene match: 13. The CDR3 runs 16 residues. Germline lookup yields CDR1 SGHRS and CDR2 YFSETQ. Here the CDR3 reads CASMGRTGFGDTEAFF. The CDR3 DNA sequence: TGCGCCAGCATGGGCCGGACAGGGTTCGGGGACACTGAAGCTTTCTTT.

This clonotype was detected a few times. J is TRBJ2-7 and V is TRBV28, with 7 bases lining up with TRBD2. V gave up 9 bases and J gave up 4 bases; unmatched junction bases: 18. This CDR3 region has 16 residues. CDR1 MDHEN and CDR2 SYDVKM come from the germline V gene. The CDR3 DNA reads TGTGCCAGTAAATCCCCGGCTAGCGGAACTCAATACGAGCAGTACTTC. Its protein is CASKSPASGTQYEQYF.

This sequence joins TRBV20-1 and TRBJ2-3; the D gene is possibly TRBD2 (6 bases). This CDR3 has 15 amino acids. Per the germline V gene, CDR1 is DFQATT and CDR2 is SNEGSKA (reference sequence). V lost 3 bases to trimming and J lost 4 bases, with 17 bases between them. CDR3 nucleotides: TGCAGTGCTAGGGAGCGGGCCACGGGGGCAGATACGCAGTATTTT. Translated: CSARERATGADTQYF.

The V and J genes are TRBV5-1 and TRBJ2-5; TRBD2 aligns across 9 bases. The CDR3 runs to 13 residues. From germline, CDR1 is SGHRS and CDR2 YFSETQ. The V segment lost 6 bases and the J segment 1 base; nucleotides outside the gene matches: 1. The CDR3 here is CASNSGSQETQYF. DNA of the CDR3: TGCGCCAGCAATAGCGGGAGCCAAGAGACCCAGTACTTC. Combining the CDR3 with reference TRBV5-1 and TRBJ2-5 gives the whole variable domain KAGVTQTPRYLIKTRGQQVTLSCSPISGHRSVSWYQQTPGQGLQFLFEYFSETQRNKGNFPGRFSGRQFSNSRSEMNVSTLELGDSALYLCASNSGSQETQYFGPGTRLLVL.

The rearrangement joins TRBV12-3 or TRBV12-4 to TRBJ1-5, with D possibly matching TRBD1 (5 bases). The CDR3 extends over 15 amino acids. Trimming took off 8 bases at V and 7 bases at J, with 21 bases between the two ends. DNA of the CDR3: TGTGCCAGCGCCCTAGGGAGGGCCTGGGGGCAGCCCCAGCATTTT. This encodes CASALGRAWGQPQHF.